This T cell receptor (beta chain) originates from a study of beta chain features in type 1 diabetes. Sampling consisted of one heparinised blood draw per donor, averaging roughly 110 mL. Study-level findings and limits: People with Type 1 diabetes carried modestly yet significantly shorter TCRB CDR3s in all four CD4+ subsets. Amplification by PCR could prefer shorter templates, with the same effect in patients and controls.

On this clone: The antigen remains unidentified.

Expressed TCRB transcripts were sequenced because the entire RNA isolate underwent reverse transcription. The data were produced by immunoSEQ multiplex PCR, yet TCRdb's version contains in-frame clones alone and is incomplete. The sample has a few hundred thousand clones, 13% seen once. The V gene lost 5 bases and the J gene lost 0 bases, with 26 bases spanning the gap. CDR1 and CDR2 (germline): SGHNT, YENEEA. The CDR3 has 20 amino acids. The chain recombines TRBV11-3 with TRBJ2-1, with D possibly being TRBD2 (6 bases). Material for sequencing was naive CD4+ T cells from blood. The TCR comes from a woman under 30 with type 1 diabetes. CDR3 DNA: TGTGCCAGCAGCGGAGAGCCCGGGACTCCCGTCACGTTCTCCTACAATGAGCAGTTCTTC. Its protein is CASSGEPGTPVTFSYNEQFF.